What follows are 3 T cell receptor beta chains derived from one specimen sequenced in a study of blood T cell repertoires in COVID-19. Measured with immunoSEQ multiplex PCR; TCRdb has only the in-frame clones, and not every one. The sample yields 80,000 to 100,000 clones, around nine tenths seen once. Source material: peripheral blood. These receptors all stem from a man aged 45 to 65 with COVID-19, enrolled during active disease.

This chain uses TRBV14 with TRBJ1-6, with 10 nucleotides matching TRBD1. Germline lookup yields CDR1 SGHDN and CDR2 FVKESK. Losses at the gene ends were 2 bases for V and 10 bases for J; bases not matched to a gene: 5. The CDR3 contains 15 residues. The DNA of the CDR3 is TGTGCCAGCAGCCAAACCGGGACAGGGGTATCACCCCTCCACTTT. Protein sequence: CASSQTGTGVSPLHF.

V usage is TRBV20-1 and J usage is TRBJ1-6; D is unclear. Germline lookup yields CDR1 DFQATT and CDR2 SNEGSKA (reference sequence). This CDR3 contains 15 residues. Between the trimmed V and J ends, which lost 3 bases and 7 bases, there was a span of 16 bases. In DNA, the CDR3 is TGCAGTGCTAGTGTCGATGGCCGCAGGAATTCACCCCTCCACTTT. Amino acid sequence: CSASVDGRRNSPLHF.

The chain joins TRBV3-1 (or the pseudogene TRBV3-2) to TRBJ1-1; no reliable D call. Looked up from germline, CDR1 is LGHDT and CDR2 is YNNKEL (reference sequence). The CDR3 is 12 amino acids. V was trimmed by 4 bases and J by 6 bases, leaving 9 bases between them. The CDR3 region has the DNA TGTGCCAGCAGCCTAAGACTGGCTGAAGCTTTCTTT. The encoded protein is CASSLRLAEAFF.